Sequencing of this T cell receptor beta chain was carried out in a study of shared clonotypes between healthy human individuals. Details on this clone: A junction end diverges from the germline sequence, so it may reflect a read error.

The CDR3 covers 13 residues. Per the germline V gene, CDR1 is SSHAT and CDR2 is FNYEAQ (reference sequence). Only in-frame clones appear in the TCRdb table, and some are missing; sequencing was by immunoSEQ multiplex PCR. In the table there are about 980,000 clones, approximately 80% of which are singletons. The receptor comes from a man aged 18 to 29 in good health. Sample: memory CD4+ T cells sorted from blood. Indicated subset: CD45RA-negative fraction. The J gene is TRBJ1-4, the V gene TRBV7-7; D gene unclear. Here the CDR3 DNA reads TGTGCTAGCAGCTTTTCAGTTACGGAAAAACTGTTTTTT. Protein sequence: CASSFSVTEKLFF.